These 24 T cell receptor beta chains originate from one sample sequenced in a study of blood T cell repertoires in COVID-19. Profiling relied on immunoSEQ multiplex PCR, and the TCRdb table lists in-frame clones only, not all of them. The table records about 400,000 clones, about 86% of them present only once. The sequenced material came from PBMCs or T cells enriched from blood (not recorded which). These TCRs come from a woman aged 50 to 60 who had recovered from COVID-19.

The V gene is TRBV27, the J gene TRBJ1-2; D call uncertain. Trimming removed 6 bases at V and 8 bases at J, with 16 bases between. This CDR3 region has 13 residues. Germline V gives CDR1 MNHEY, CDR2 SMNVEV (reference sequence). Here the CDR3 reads CASSETEVEGYTF. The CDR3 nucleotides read TGTGCCAGCAGCGAGACCGAGGTAGAGGGCTACACCTTC.

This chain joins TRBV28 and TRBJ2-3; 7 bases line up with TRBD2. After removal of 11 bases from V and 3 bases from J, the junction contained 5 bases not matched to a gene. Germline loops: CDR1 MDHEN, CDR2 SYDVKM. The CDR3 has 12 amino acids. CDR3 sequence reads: CASWGGTDTQYF. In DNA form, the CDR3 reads TGTGCCTCTTGGGGGGGGACAGATACGCAGTATTTT.

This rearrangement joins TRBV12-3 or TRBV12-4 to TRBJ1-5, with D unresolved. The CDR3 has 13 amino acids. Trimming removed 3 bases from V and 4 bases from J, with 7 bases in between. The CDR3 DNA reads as TGTGCCAGCAGTTTGTATATGAATCAGCCCCAGCATTTT. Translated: CASSLYMNQPQHF.

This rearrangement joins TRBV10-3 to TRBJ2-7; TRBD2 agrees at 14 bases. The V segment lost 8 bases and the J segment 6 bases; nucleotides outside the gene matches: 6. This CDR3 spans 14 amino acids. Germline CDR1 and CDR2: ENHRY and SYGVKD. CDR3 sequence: CAIQTSGGAGEQYF. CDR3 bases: TGTGCCATCCAGACTAGCGGGGGGGCCGGCGAGCAGTACTTC.

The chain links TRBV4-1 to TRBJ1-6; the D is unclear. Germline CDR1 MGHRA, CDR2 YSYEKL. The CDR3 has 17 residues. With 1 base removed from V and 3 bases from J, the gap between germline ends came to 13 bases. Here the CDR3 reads CASSQGVVGDYNSPLHF. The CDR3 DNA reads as TGCGCCAGCAGCCAAGGTGTGGTCGGGGACTATAATTCACCCCTCCACTTT.

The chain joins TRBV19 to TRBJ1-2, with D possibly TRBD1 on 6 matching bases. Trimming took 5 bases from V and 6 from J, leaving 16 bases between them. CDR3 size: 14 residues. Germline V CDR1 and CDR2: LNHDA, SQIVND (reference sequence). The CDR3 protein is CASSVGGGMNGYTF. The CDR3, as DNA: TGTGCCAGTAGTGTAGGGGGAGGTATGAATGGCTACACCTTC.

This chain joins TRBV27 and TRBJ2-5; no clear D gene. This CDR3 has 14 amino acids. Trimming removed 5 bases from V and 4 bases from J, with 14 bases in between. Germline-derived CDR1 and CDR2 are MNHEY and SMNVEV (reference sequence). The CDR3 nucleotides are TGTGCCAGCAGTCCAGGAATTGGGCGAGAGACCCAGTACTTC. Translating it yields CASSPGIGRETQYF.

CDR3 amino acids: CASSPGQNGNQPQHF. The DNA for the CDR3 is TGTGCCAGTAGTCCCGGACAGAACGGCAATCAGCCCCAGCATTTT. This chain links TRBV19 with TRBJ1-5, with D possibly TRBD1 on 6 matching bases. The CDR3 has 15 amino acids. V lost 5 bases and J 2 bases, leaving 13 bases between the germline ends. The germline CDR1 and CDR2 sequences are LNHDA and SQIVND (reference sequence).

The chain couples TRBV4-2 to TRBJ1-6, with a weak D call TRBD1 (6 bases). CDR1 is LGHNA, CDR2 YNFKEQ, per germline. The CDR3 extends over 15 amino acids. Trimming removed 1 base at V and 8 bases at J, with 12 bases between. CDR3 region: CASSQAGQLDSPLHF. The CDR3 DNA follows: TGTGCCAGCAGCCAAGCGGGACAACTGGATTCACCCCTCCACTTT.

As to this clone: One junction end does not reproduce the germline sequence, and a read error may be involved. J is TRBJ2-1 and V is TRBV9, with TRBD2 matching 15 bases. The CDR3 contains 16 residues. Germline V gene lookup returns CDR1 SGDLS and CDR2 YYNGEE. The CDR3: CASSAGLAGGYSEQFF. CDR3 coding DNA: TGTGCCAGCAGCGCCGGACTAGCGGGGGGGTACAGTGAGCAGTTCTTC.

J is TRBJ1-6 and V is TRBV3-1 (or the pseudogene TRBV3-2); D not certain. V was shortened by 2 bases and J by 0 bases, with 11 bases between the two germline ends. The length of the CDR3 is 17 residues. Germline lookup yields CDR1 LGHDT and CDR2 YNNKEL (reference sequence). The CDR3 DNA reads TGTGCCAGCAGCCAATGGGGAGGAAGCTCCTATAATTCACCCCTCCACTTT. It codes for CASSQWGGSSYNSPLHF.

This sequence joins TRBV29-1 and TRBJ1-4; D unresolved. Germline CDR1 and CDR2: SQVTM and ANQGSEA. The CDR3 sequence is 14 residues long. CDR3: CIPLAVQGNEKLFF. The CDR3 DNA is TGCATCCCCCTCGCGGTCCAAGGTAATGAAAAACTGTTTTTT.

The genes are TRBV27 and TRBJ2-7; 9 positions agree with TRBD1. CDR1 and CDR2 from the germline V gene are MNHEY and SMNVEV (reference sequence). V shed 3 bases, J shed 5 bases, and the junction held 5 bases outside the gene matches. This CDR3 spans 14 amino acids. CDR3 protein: CASSLGTGIDEQYF. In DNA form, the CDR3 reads TGTGCCAGCAGTTTGGGGACAGGGATCGACGAGCAGTACTTC.

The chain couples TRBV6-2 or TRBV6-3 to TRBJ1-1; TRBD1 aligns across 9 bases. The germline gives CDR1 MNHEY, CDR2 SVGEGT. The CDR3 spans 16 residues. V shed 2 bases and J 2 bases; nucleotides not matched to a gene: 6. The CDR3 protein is CASSYPRDRVNTEAFF. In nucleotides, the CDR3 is TGTGCCAGCAGTTACCCGCGGGACAGGGTTAACACTGAAGCTTTCTTT.

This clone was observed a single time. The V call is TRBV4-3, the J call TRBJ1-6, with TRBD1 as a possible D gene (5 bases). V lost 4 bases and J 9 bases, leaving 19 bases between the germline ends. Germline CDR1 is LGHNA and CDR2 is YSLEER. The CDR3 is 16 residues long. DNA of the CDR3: TGCGCCAGCAGCCCGGAGGGACCGGGTCGGGTTTCACCCCTCCACTTT. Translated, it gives CASSPEGPGRVSPLHF.

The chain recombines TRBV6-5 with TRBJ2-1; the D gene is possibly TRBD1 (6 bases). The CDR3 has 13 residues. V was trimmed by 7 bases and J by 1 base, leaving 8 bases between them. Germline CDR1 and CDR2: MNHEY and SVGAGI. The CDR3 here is CASNRASYNEQFF. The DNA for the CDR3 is TGTGCCAGCAACAGGGCTTCCTACAATGAGCAGTTCTTC.

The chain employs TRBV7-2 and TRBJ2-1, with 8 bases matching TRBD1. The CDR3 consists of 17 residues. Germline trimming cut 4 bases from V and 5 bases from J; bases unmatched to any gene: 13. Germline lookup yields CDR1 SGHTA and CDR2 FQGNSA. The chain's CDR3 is CASSSARWDRRNNEQFF. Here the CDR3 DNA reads TGTGCCAGCAGCTCCGCGAGGTGGGACAGGAGAAACAATGAGCAGTTCTTC.

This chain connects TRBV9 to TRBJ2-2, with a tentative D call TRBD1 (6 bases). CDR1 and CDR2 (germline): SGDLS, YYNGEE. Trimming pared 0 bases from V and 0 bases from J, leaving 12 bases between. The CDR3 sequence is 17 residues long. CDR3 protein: CASSVVGRGANTGELFF. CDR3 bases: TGTGCCAGCAGCGTAGTGGGCAGGGGAGCGAACACCGGGGAGCTGTTTTTT.

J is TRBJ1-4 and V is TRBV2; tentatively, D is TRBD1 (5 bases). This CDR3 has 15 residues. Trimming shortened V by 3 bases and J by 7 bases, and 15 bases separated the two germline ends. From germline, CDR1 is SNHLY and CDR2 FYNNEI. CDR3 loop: CASSDQGGMGEKLFF. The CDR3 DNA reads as TGTGCCAGCAGTGACCAGGGCGGGATGGGTGAAAAACTGTTTTTT.

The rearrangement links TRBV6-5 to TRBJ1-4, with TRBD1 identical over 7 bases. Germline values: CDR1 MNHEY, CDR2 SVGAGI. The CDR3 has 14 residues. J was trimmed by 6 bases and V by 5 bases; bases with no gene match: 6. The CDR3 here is CASSQDRKDEKLFF. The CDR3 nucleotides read TGTGCCAGCAGTCAGGACAGGAAGGATGAAAAACTGTTTTTT.

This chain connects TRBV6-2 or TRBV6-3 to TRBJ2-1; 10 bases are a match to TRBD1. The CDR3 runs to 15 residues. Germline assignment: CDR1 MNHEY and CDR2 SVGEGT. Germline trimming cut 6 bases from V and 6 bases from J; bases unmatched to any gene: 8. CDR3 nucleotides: TGTGCCAGCAGCCCCGCCGGGACAGGGGCCAATGAGCAGTTCTTC. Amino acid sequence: CASSPAGTGANEQFF.

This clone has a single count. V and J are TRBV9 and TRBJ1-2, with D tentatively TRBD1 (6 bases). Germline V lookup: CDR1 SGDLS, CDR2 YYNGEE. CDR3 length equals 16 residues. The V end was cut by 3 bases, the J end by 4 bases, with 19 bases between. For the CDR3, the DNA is TGTGCCAGCAGCGCAAGAGGACCAGGGGCGAGCTATGGCTACACCTTC. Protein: CASSARGPGASYGYTF.

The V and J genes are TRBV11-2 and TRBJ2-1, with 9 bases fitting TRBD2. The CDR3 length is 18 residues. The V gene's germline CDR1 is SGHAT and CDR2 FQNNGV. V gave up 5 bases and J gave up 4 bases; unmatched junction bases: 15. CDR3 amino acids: CASSPPGLANSPYNEQFF. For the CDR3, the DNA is TGTGCCAGCAGCCCACCGGGACTAGCAAACTCTCCATACAATGAGCAGTTCTTC.

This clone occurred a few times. In DNA, the CDR3 is TGTGCCTGGGCCCGGGGGGCCCGTGGCTACACCTTC. It specifies CAWARGARGYTF. The chain combines TRBV30 with TRBJ1-2; D might be TRBD1 (6 bases). Between the trimmed V and J ends, which lost 5 bases and 7 bases, there was a span of 14 bases. From germline, CDR1 is GTSNPN and CDR2 SVGIG (reference sequence). The CDR3 covers 12 residues.